This T cell receptor beta chain stems from a study of shared T cell receptors in the human thymus. CDR3 length equals 17 residues. After removal of 3 bases from V and 8 bases from J, the junction contained 8 bases not matched to a gene. The germline V gene encodes CDR1 SGHNT and CDR2 YENEEA. Libraries were prepared by immunoSEQ multiplex PCR; TCRdb keeps only in-frame clonotypes and omits some of them. The sample has hundreds of thousands of clones, 88% seen once. The same data also contributed to another study, on human thymus T cells.

Sequenced input: thymocytes. The rearrangement joins TRBV11-3 to TRBJ2-1; 15 bases align to TRBD2. This TCR came from a boy under three years old with a congenital heart defect. The CDR3 sequence: CASSFNKGLAGGDEQFF. The CDR3 nucleotides read TGTGCCAGCAGCTTTAATAAGGGACTAGCGGGAGGAGATGAGCAGTTCTTC. Supplemented by reference TRBV11-3 and TRBJ2-1, the full variable domain reads EAGVVQSPRYKIIEKKQPVAFWCNPISGHNTLYWYLQNLGQGPELLIRYENEEAVDDSQLPKDRFSAERLKGVDSTLKIQPAELGDSAVYLCASSFNKGLAGGDEQFFGPGTRLTVL.